This T cell receptor (beta chain) was found in a study of control samples from healthy donors and cancer patients. The germline V gene has CDR1 MNHNY and CDR2 SVGAGI (reference sequence). This CDR3 has 12 amino acids. The V gene lost 2 bases and the J gene lost 0 bases, with 1 base spanning the gap. Assay: immunoSEQ multiplex PCR; the TCRdb copy retains only in-frame clones and omits some. Among 80,000 to 85,000 clones listed, about 88% were seen once. J is TRBJ1-1 and V is TRBV6-6; no clear D. This TCR derives from a woman aged 45-60 years in good health. The specimen was blood. Here the CDR3 reads CASSYLNTEAFF. The CDR3 region has the DNA TGTGCCAGCAGTTACCTGAACACTGAAGCTTTCTTT.